The rows below give T cell receptor beta chains drawn from one sample of a study of blood T cell repertoires in COVID-19. Here immunoSEQ multiplex PCR was the method, and the copy in TCRdb shows in-frame clones only, minus some. Of about 190,000 clones in the sample, 84% were seen once. The specimen sequenced was PBMCs or T cells enriched from blood (not recorded which). These receptors came from a woman younger than 45 who had recovered from COVID-19. Each CDR3 is given with its conserved first and last residue. The order of the fields is D gene, V gene, clone size, J gene, CDR3 DNA, CDR3 protein. The D gene is left open where the match is weak. Size values are once, few and many counts, or a class for expanded clones, and some rows have none.

>TRBD2|TRBV3-1/TRBV3-2|.|TRBJ2-1
TGTGCCAGCAGCCAAGGTGGGCGGGAGGTTCCAGTGGGGCAGTTCTTC
CASSQGGREVPVGQFF
>.|TRBV7-9|.|TRBJ2-3
TGTGCCAGCAGTCCTGGGCGGCAGGGGCAGTATTTT
CASSPGRQGQYF
>TRBD2|TRBV28|.|TRBJ2-1
TGTGCCAGCACCAAAAAATCGGGGGGGGCCTACAATGAGCAGTTCTTC
CASTKKSGGAYNEQFF
>TRBD2|TRBV20-1|.|TRBJ2-1
TGCAGTGCTAGTTCTAGCGGTTACAATGAGCAGTTCTTC
CSASSSGYNEQFF
>.|TRBV29-1|few|TRBJ2-1
TGCAGCGTTGTTGAGCGGCCAGAGGAGTACAATGAGCAGTTCTTC
CSVVERPEEYNEQFF
>.|TRBV5-1|.|TRBJ2-3
TGCGCCAGCAGCTTGGACCCAGGATCCACAGATACGCAGTATTTT
CASSLDPGSTDTQYF
>.|TRBV19|.|TRBJ2-3
TGTGCCAGTAGTATTGACCCTCGAGGCAGCACAGATACGCAGTATTTT
CASSIDPRGSTDTQYF
>.|TRBV9|.|TRBJ1-2
TGTGCCAGCAGCGTGATCCCGTCTAATGGCTACACCTTC
CASSVIPSNGYTF
>.|TRBV27|.|TRBJ2-1
TGTGCCAGCAGTTTACCCTTTGTGGGAGGCTTTGAGTTCTTC
CASSLPFVGGFEFF
>TRBD2|TRBV18|.|TRBJ2-1
TGTGCCAGCTCACCTCCGGGACTAGCGGGAATCCATGAGCAGTTCTTC
CASSPPGLAGIHEQFF
>TRBD2|TRBV28|.|TRBJ2-3
TGTGCCAGCAGTTTGTCAGGACTAGCGGGGGGGCTGTACGATACGCAGTATTTT
CASSLSGLAGGLYDTQYF
>TRBD1|TRBV28|.|TRBJ2-2
TGTGCCAGCAGTTTAATGGGACAGGGGCCGAACACCGGGGAGCTGTTTTTT
CASSLMGQGPNTGELFF
>.|TRBV30|once|TRBJ1-2
TGTGCCTGGAGTGGGCGGGGAGCTGGCTACACCTTC
CAWSGRGAGYTF
>.|TRBV5-4|once|TRBJ2-7
TGTGCCAGCAGCTGGGGCCAGGGGCAGGGGGAGCAGTACTTC
CASSWGQGQGEQYF
>.|TRBV30|.|TRBJ2-7
TGTGCCTGGAGTTCGGGAGTCGCCCAGGACGAGCAGTACTTC
CAWSSGVAQDEQYF
>TRBD1|TRBV5-8|.|TRBJ2-2
TGTGCCAGCAGCCAGGGACAGGACAACCCGGGGGAGCTGTTTTTT
CASSQGQDNPGELFF
>.|TRBV3-1/TRBV3-2|.|TRBJ1-1
TGTGCCAGCAGCCGCTCCGGACAAGCTCAAGTGGCTTTCTTT
CASSRSGQAQVAFF
>.|TRBV5-6|.|TRBJ1-5
TGTGCCAGCAGCTTGGGACCCGGGGGACATCAGCCCCAGCATTTT
CASSLGPGGHQPQHF
>.|TRBV5-1|once|TRBJ1-6
TGCGCCAGCAGCATACAGGGTTCACCCCTCCACTTT
CASSIQGSPLHF
>.|TRBV7-2|.|TRBJ2-1
TGTGCCAGCAGCTTAGGGTGGGGGACAAGCCCAGAGGAGCAGTTCTTC
CASSLGWGTSPEEQFF
>TRBD2|TRBV7-3|.|TRBJ2-1
TGTGCCAGCAGCTTATGGGGAACTAGCGGGAGTAATGAGCAGTTCTTC
CASSLWGTSGSNEQFF
>TRBD1|TRBV28|.|TRBJ1-6
TGTGCCAGCGTCGTAGGGGACAGTCATTCACCCCTCCACTTT
CASVVGDSHSPLHF
>TRBD1|TRBV19|.|TRBJ1-1
TGTGCCAGTAGGTTGACAGGGGGCAGGGGCACTGAAGCTTTCTTT
CASRLTGGRGTEAFF
>TRBD1|TRBV7-3|.|TRBJ2-7
TGTGCCAGCAGCGCACGACAGGGGTACGAGCAGTACTTC
CASSARQGYEQYF
>.|TRBV3-1/TRBV3-2|.|TRBJ1-2
TGTGCCAGCAGACCCCCCGGGGGGCCTGGCTACACCTTC
CASRPPGGPGYTF
>.|TRBV29-1|.|TRBJ2-2
TGCAGCGTCGGGGACATCGTCTACACCGGGGAGCTGTTTTTT
CSVGDIVYTGELFF
>TRBD1|TRBV5-1|.|TRBJ1-1
TGCGCCAGCAGCCCGGTAACAGGGGAAAAGACTGAAGCTTTCTTT
CASSPVTGEKTEAFF
>.|TRBV2|once|TRBJ2-7
TGTGCCAGCAGTGATCCCTGGCGGGACGTTTCCTACGAGCAGTACTTC
CASSDPWRDVSYEQYF
>.|TRBV7-8|.|TRBJ2-1
TGTGCCAGCAGCCTAGCGGAGGGGGCCTCCTACAATGAGCAGTTCTTC
CASSLAEGASYNEQFF
>.|TRBV7-9|.|TRBJ2-3
TGTGCCAGCAGCTTAGGATTGGCTGTAGATACGCAGTATTTT
CASSLGLAVDTQYF
>TRBD2|TRBV11-2|.|TRBJ2-7
TGTGCCAGCAGCCCATACTGGACTAGCGGGTTTGGCTCCTACGAGCAGTACTTC
CASSPYWTSGFGSYEQYF
>.|TRBV21-1|.|TRBJ1-5
TGTGCCTGGATAAAAACAGGGTTGAGCAATCAGCCCCAGCATTTT
CAWIKTGLSNQPQHF
>.|TRBV7-2|.|TRBJ2-3
TGTGCCAGCAGCTTCCCAGGGGCTGATACGCAGTATTTT
CASSFPGADTQYF
>TRBD1|TRBV6-2/TRBV6-3|.|TRBJ1-1
TGTGCCAGCAGTTACCCGGAGGGGGCTTGGAGCACTGAAGCTTTCTTT
CASSYPEGAWSTEAFF
>.|TRBV28|.|TRBJ2-3
TGTGCCAGCAGTTCGACCTCAGCGGGCACAGATACGCAGTATTTT
CASSSTSAGTDTQYF
>.|TRBV18|.|TRBJ2-2
TGTGCCAGCTCACCCCTAGGGGGGGAGAACACCGGGGAGCTGTTTTTT
CASSPLGGENTGELFF
>TRBD1|TRBV28|.|TRBJ1-6
TGTGCCAGCAGTAACCGACAGGGCGCCTATAATTCACCCCTCCACTTT
CASSNRQGAYNSPLHF
>.|TRBV27|.|TRBJ1-1
TGCGCCGCAGGGGCCGGCGGGACTGAAGCTTTCTTT
CAAGAGGTEAFF
>TRBD2|TRBV2|.|TRBJ2-3
TGTGCCAGCAGTGAATTACTAGCGGTAAACACAGATACGCAGTATTTT
CASSELLAVNTDTQYF
>.|TRBV5-1|.|TRBJ2-7
TGCGCCAGCAGTCCGGCGGGACCCGAAAGCTCCTACGAGCAGTACTTC
CASSPAGPESSYEQYF
>.|TRBV29-1|.|TRBJ1-5
TGCAGCGTTGGCGCATTTACGGGGCAGCCCCAGCATTTT
CSVGAFTGQPQHF
>TRBD2|TRBV7-8|.|TRBJ2-3
TGTGCCAGCAGCTTAGATGAGAGGACTAGCGGCACAGATACGCAGTATTTT
CASSLDERTSGTDTQYF
>TRBD1|TRBV29-1|.|TRBJ1-1
TGCAGCGGGTCCAGGGGGCGGATCACTGAAGCTTTCTTT
CSGSRGRITEAFF
>.|TRBV13|.|TRBJ1-1
TGTGCCAGCAGCCCCCGGGGGGGGGCGAATACTGAAGCTTTCTTT
CASSPRGGANTEAFF
>TRBD1|TRBV11-1|.|TRBJ2-7
TGTGCCAGCAGCTTTGGACAGGTCTACGAGCAGTACTTC
CASSFGQVYEQYF